The next 18 T cell receptor beta chains were all read from a single sample in a study of T cells in Graves' hyperthyroidism and ophthalmopathy. TCR beta CDR3 sequences were amplified from RNA transcripts. First-round RT-PCR targeting the TCR CDR3 was performed with the HTBI primer set. In TCRdb, the multiplex PCR reads were re-called with MiXCR into one record per CDR3 protein. The sample has fewer than 650,000 distinct CDR3 sequences; 14% are singletons. Sequencing input: blood. The receptors stem from a woman aged 18-30 years with Graves' ophthalmopathy.

This clonotype appeared many times. The rearrangement links TRBV12-3 or TRBV12-4 to TRBJ1-1, with D possibly TRBD1 on 6 matching bases. The length of the CDR3 is 15 residues. V gave up 5 bases and J gave up 0 bases, with 13 bases separating them. CDR3 region: CASSPRTVVNTEAFF. As DNA, the CDR3 is TGTGCCAGCAGTCCTAGGACAGTGGTGAACACTGAAGCTTTCTTT.

This clonotype has a count of ten or more. The chain employs TRBV7-9 and TRBJ2-7; D unclear. CDR1 SEHNR and CDR2 FQNEAQ come from the germline V gene (reference sequence). The CDR3 is 13 residues long. Between the trimmed V and J ends, which lost 1 base and 3 bases, there was a span of 7 bases. In DNA form, the CDR3 reads TGTGCCAGCAGCTTAGGAGGCCACTACGAGCAGTACTTC. It codes for CASSLGGHYEQYF.

The sample holds a few counts of this clonotype. The chain is built from TRBV3-1 and TRBJ2-7; D not certain. Trimming took off 1 base at V and 4 bases at J, with 11 bases between the two ends. This CDR3 is 14 amino acids long. From germline, CDR1 is LGHDT and CDR2 YNNKEL (reference sequence). CDR3 nucleotide sequence: TGTGCCAGCAGCCAAGGGGGAACACTTTACGAGCAGTACTTC. Protein sequence: CASSQGGTLYEQYF.

This clonotype was counted many times. The chain uses TRBV7-8 and TRBJ2-7, with 8 bases identical to TRBD2. CDR3 size: 15 residues. The J segment lost 2 bases and the V segment lost 2 bases, leaving 5 bases of the junction unmatched. Germline-derived CDR1 and CDR2 are SGHVS and FQNEAQ. CDR3 bases: TGTGCCAGCAGCTTATACTCGGGAGGGCCCTACGAGCAGTACTTC. Its translation: CASSLYSGGPYEQYF.

This clonotype was observed many times. The chain combines TRBV11-2 with TRBJ2-1; no clear D gene. Per the germline V gene, CDR1 is SGHAT and CDR2 is FQNNGV. The CDR3 spans 15 residues. V lost 7 bases and J lost 8, with 21 bases in between. CDR3 residues: CASTDPVAFHDEQFF. The CDR3 DNA sequence: TGTGCCAGCACAGACCCCGTGGCGTTTCACGATGAGCAGTTCTTC.

The chain joins TRBV28 to TRBJ1-1; 11 bases match TRBD1. CDR3 length: 17 amino acids. Germline CDR1 reads MDHEN; CDR2 reads SYDVKM. V was clipped by 6 bases and J by 4 bases; unmatched bases: 13. The CDR3 sequence: CASSPDRGRSGGTEAFF. The CDR3 DNA reads TGTGCCAGCAGCCCGGACAGGGGGCGGTCGGGGGGCACTGAAGCTTTCTTT. Using reference TRBV28 and TRBJ1-1 for the parts outside the CDR3, the full variable domain is DVKVTQSSRYLVKRTGEKVFLECVQDMDHENMFWYRQDPGLGLRLIYFSYDVKMKEKGDIPEGYSVSREKKERFSLILESASTNQTSMYLCASSPDRGRSGGTEAFFGQGTRLTVV.

The genes are TRBV7-9 and TRBJ2-7, with 10 bases fitting TRBD2. The CDR3 length is 15 residues. Germline V CDR1 and CDR2: SEHNR, FQNEAQ (reference sequence). Trimming took 4 bases from V and 4 from J; bases not matched to a gene: 7. The CDR3 region is CASSSASGGDYEQYF. CDR3 bases: TGTGCCAGCAGCTCCGCTAGCGGGGGTGATTACGAGCAGTACTTC. The full variable domain, rest sourced from reference TRBV7-9 and TRBJ2-7, is DTGVSQNPRHKITKRGQNVTFRCDPISEHNRLYWYRQTLGQGPEFLTYFQNEAQLEKSRLLSDRFSAERPKGSFSTLEIQRTEQGDSAMYLCASSSASGGDYEQYFGPGTRLTVT.

This clonotype was picked up a small number of times. The chain carries TRBV29-1 and TRBJ2-2; D is possibly TRBD2 (6 bases). V lost 2 bases, J lost 5 bases, and 12 bases lay in between. This CDR3 has 14 residues. Germline V gene data show CDR1 as SQVTM and CDR2 as ANQGSEA. The CDR3 here is CSVERDLRTGELFF. As DNA, the CDR3 is TGCAGCGTTGAAAGGGACTTAAGGACCGGGGAGCTGTTTTTT.

This clonotype was seen ten or more times. The rearrangement links TRBV12-3 or TRBV12-4 to TRBJ1-5; D is unclear. The ends were cut back, 2 bases at V and 3 bases at J, with 11 bases in the middle. This CDR3 has 15 amino acids. The CDR3 DNA sequence: TGTGCCAGCAGTTTATCAGGTGGAGTCAATCAGCCCCAGCATTTT. Translating gives CASSLSGGVNQPQHF.

There are many counts of this clonotype. The V call is TRBV7-9, the J call TRBJ2-7; 10 bases agree with TRBD2. Trimming cost V 5 bases and J 6 bases; bases outside gene matches: 10. The CDR3 has 15 residues. Germline V gene sequence: CDR1 SEHNR, CDR2 FQNEAQ (reference sequence). The CDR3 nucleotides read TGTGCCAGCAGCCCCTTAGCTAGCGGGAGATTCGAGCAGTACTTC. This encodes CASSPLASGRFEQYF.

This clonotype was seen only a few times. V usage is TRBV29-1 and J usage is TRBJ2-1; 11 positions match TRBD2. The V gene end was trimmed by 7 bases and the J gene end by 5 bases; junction bases not matched to a gene: 7. CDR3 size: 14 residues. The germline V gene encodes CDR1 SQVTM and CDR2 ANQGSEA. CDR3 sequence (DNA): TGCAGCGGGAAGACTAGCGGGAACCACAATGAGCAGTTCTTC. It is translated as CSGKTSGNHNEQFF.

This clonotype occurred many times. The chain joins TRBV6-6 to TRBJ2-7, with D maybe TRBD2 (6 bases). V was pared by 0 bases and J by 2 bases, with 11 bases between. CDR3 length: 15 amino acids. The germline gives CDR1 MNHNY, CDR2 SVGAGI (reference sequence). CDR3: CASSYSGDWTYEQYF. In DNA form, the CDR3 reads TGTGCCAGCAGTTACTCAGGGGACTGGACCTACGAGCAGTACTTC.

The gene calls are TRBV15 and TRBJ2-7; D call uncertain. Per germline, CDR1 LNHNV and CDR2 YYDKDF (reference sequence). Trimming took off 0 bases at V and 6 bases at J, with 15 bases between the two ends. The CDR3 length is 15 residues. CDR3 bases: TGTGCCACCAGCAGAGATTTCGGGCGTGGGCCCGAGCAGTACTTC. This encodes CATSRDFGRGPEQYF.

This clonotype was picked up many times. This chain joins TRBV6-2 or TRBV6-3 and TRBJ2-3, with 7 bases lining up with TRBD2. Trimming cost V 7 bases and J 5 bases; bases outside gene matches: 6. The CDR3 is made up of 13 amino acids. Germline loops: CDR1 MNHEY, CDR2 SVGEGT. The CDR3 loop is CASTTPGGDTQYF. For the CDR3, the DNA is TGTGCCAGCACCACCCCGGGAGGAGATACGCAGTATTTT.

This chain links TRBV5-6 with TRBJ2-6, with D unresolved. The CDR3 is 15 residues long. Trimming took off 2 bases at V and 0 bases at J, with 6 bases between the two ends. The germline CDR1 and CDR2 sequences are SGHDT and YYEEEE. The CDR3 DNA sequence: TGTGCCAGCAGCTTATCGTACTCTGGGGCCAACGTCCTGACTTTC. Its translation: CASSLSYSGANVLTF.

This clonotype was counted at least ten times. The chain couples TRBV7-9 to TRBJ1-4; 9 bases map to TRBD1. The CDR3 extends over 15 amino acids. After removal of 2 bases from V and 4 bases from J, the junction contained 2 bases not matched to a gene. Per germline, CDR1 SEHNR and CDR2 FQNEAQ (reference sequence). The CDR3 spells CASSLMGQGNEKLFF. CDR3 coding DNA: TGTGCCAGCAGCTTAATGGGACAGGGTAATGAAAAACTGTTTTTT.

This clonotype occurred many times. This chain joins TRBV20-1 and TRBJ2-7; 8 bases are shared with TRBD1. The CDR3 runs to 14 residues. Germline V lookup: CDR1 DFQATT, CDR2 SNEGSKA (reference sequence). The ends lost 4 bases at V and 4 bases at J; junction bases unmatched: 9. CDR3 in DNA: TGCAGTGCTATCCAGACAGGGGCGGGGTACGAGCAGTACTTC. The encoded protein is CSAIQTGAGYEQYF.

Many counts were recorded for this clonotype. CDR3 bases: TGCGCCAGCAGCTTGGCCCCGGGCCCCGCAGGGTTACACGAGCAGTACTTC. The encoded protein is CASSLAPGPAGLHEQYF. The chain employs TRBV5-1 and TRBJ2-7, with D perhaps matching TRBD1 (5 bases). V dropped 0 bases and J dropped 5 bases, with 21 bases sitting between them. Germline CDR1 and CDR2: SGHRS and YFSETQ. This CDR3 spans 17 amino acids.